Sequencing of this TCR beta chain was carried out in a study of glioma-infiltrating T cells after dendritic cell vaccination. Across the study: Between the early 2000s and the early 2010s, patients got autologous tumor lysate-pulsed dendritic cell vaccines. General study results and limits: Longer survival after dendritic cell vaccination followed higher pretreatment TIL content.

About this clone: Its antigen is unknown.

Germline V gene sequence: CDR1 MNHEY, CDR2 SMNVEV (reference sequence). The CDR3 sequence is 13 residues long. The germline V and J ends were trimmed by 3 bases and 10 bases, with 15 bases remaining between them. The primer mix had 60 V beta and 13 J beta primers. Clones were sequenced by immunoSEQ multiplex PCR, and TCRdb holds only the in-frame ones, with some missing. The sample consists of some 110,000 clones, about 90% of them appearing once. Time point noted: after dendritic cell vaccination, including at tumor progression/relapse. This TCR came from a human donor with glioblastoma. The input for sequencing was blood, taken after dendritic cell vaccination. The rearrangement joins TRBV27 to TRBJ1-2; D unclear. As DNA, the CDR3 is TGTGCCAGCAGTTTCTCACAAGGTGTAGCCTACACCTTC. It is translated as CASSFSQGVAYTF.